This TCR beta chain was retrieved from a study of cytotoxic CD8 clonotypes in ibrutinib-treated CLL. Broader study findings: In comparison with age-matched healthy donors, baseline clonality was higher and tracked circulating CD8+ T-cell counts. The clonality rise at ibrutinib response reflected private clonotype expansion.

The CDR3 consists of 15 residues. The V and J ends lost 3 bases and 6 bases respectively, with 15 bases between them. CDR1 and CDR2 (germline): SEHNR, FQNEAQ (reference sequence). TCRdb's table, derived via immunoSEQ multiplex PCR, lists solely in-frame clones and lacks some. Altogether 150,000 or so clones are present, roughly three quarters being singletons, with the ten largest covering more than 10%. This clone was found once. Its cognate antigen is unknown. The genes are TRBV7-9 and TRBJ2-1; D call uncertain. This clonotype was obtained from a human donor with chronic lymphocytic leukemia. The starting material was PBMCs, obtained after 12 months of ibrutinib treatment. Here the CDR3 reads CASSFERREGNEQFF. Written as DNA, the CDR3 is TGTGCCAGCAGCTTCGAAAGGAGAGAAGGCAATGAGCAGTTCTTC.